This entry features one TCR beta chain sequence. This sample was taken from a study of blood T cell repertoires in COVID-19. Across the whole study: The samples span acute and convalescent COVID-19 from the United States, Italy and Spain. The cDNA or gDNA used as material had been derived from T cells, B-cell-depleted T cells, or PBMCs.

Original methodology: Nucleated cell counts were estimated from reference gene primer amplification. Sequencing was performed with immunoSEQ multiplex PCR; in TCRdb, only in-frame clones are kept and a portion is missing. V, J and clone size were drawn from that table, and D and trimming were deduced from the DNA. The profile shows 85,000 to 95,000 clones, about 78% of them singletons. The V gene lost 0 bases and the J gene lost 7 bases, with 13 bases spanning the gap. Germline CDR1 and CDR2: SGHRS and YFSETQ. This CDR3 is built from 14 residues. This receptor was identified in a woman of 80 years or more with acute or convalescent COVID-19. What was sequenced was peripheral blood. This chain links TRBV5-1 with TRBJ1-1; D remains unclear. The CDR3 DNA follows: TGCGCCAGCAGCTTGGTCGGCAGCGCTTATGAAGCTTTCTTT. Its protein is CASSLVGSAYEAFF.